The source of this TCR beta chain is a study of T cells after posttransplantation cyclophosphamide. On the day of bone marrow donation, the related graft donor provided peripheral blood. In germline, CDR1 is LNHDA, CDR2 SQIVND (reference sequence). Trimming took off 5 bases at V and 0 bases at J, with 12 bases between the two ends. The CDR3 totals 15 residues. TCRdb's table, derived via immunoSEQ multiplex PCR, lists solely in-frame clones and lacks some. The sample has over 30,000 clones, none seen only once. Study-wide results and limits: TRB overlap between skin or GI tissue T cells and blood was limited. Donor-recipient repertoire similarity was low at 1-2 months, rising over year one. After PTCy, TRB diversity resembled that of CNI/methotrexate controls.

This clone appeared many times. Antigen: not known. This chain uses TRBV19 with TRBJ2-3; D is possibly TRBD1 (6 bases). The sequence was collected from a woman in her forties or fifties in good health and a related stem cell transplant donor. The specimen sequenced was PBMCs. This CDR3 reads CASSAFRGSTDTQYF. CDR3 DNA: TGTGCCAGTAGTGCCTTCAGGGGAAGCACAGATACGCAGTATTTT.